This T cell receptor (beta chain) comes out of a study of response to subunit inactivated influenza vaccine. Findings and caveats of the study: Authors suggested each seasonal flu vaccination may recruit only limited numbers of new T cells.

As regards this clonotype: What it binds is unknown.

Germline V gene data show CDR1 as DFQATT and CDR2 as SNEGSKA (reference sequence). Trimming cost V 0 bases and J 2 bases, with 31 bases left between them. The CDR3 is 21 residues long. TCRdb passed the RT-PCR reads through MiXCR, listing each CDR3 protein once. Of just under 250,000 distinct CDR3 sequences in the sample, approximately 12% were seen once. Specimen: non-naive T cells sorted from PBMCs, collected roughly 2 weeks before vaccination. The clonotype was recovered from a man aged 50 to 60 who received an inactivated influenza vaccine. The chain employs TRBV20-1 and TRBJ2-5, with D possibly TRBD1 on 8 matching bases. The CDR3 sequence is CSARDPYIQGGIGPRQETQYF. In DNA form, the CDR3 reads TGCAGTGCTAGAGATCCCTATATACAGGGGGGGATAGGCCCCCGGCAAGAGACCCAGTACTTC.